This entry lists 7 T cell receptor beta chains sequenced from one sample in a study of cytomegalovirus exposure and HLA in healthy donors. With 60 Vbeta and 13 Jbeta primers, the PCR was carried out. This table comes from immunoSEQ multiplex PCR, and its TCRdb copy is limited to in-frame clones, with some not included. The data show roughly 110,000 clones, about 70% seen once. Sequences were obtained from PBMCs. The receptors here all came from a woman in her 30s in good health and CMV-seronegative.

The chain is built from TRBV12-5 and TRBJ2-7; no firm D call. Germline V lookup: CDR1 LGHNT, CDR2 FRNRAP. This CDR3 is 11 amino acids long. V was pared by 3 bases and J by 10 bases, with 10 bases between. The CDR3 DNA is TGTGCTAGTGGTTTATGGGCGAGTCAGTACTTC. Its protein is CASGLWASQYF.

The chain uses TRBV5-1 and TRBJ2-1, with D possibly matching TRBD2 (5 bases). Trimming removed 4 bases from V and 9 bases from J, with 14 bases in between. The CDR3 spans 13 residues. Germline V CDR1 and CDR2: SGHRS, YFSETQ. Written as DNA, the CDR3 is TGCGCCAGCAGCGCATCACTAGTGGCTGAGCAGTTCTTC. Its protein is CASSASLVAEQFF.

The table lists this clone with a count of one. The chain joins TRBV5-1 to TRBJ1-4, with D tentatively TRBD1 (5 bases). Trimming shortened V by 1 base and J by 4 bases, and 14 bases separated the two germline ends. This CDR3 is 16 amino acids long. Germline V gives CDR1 SGHRS, CDR2 YFSETQ. The CDR3 DNA sequence: TGCGCCAGCAGCTTGCCATCAGGGTCTCGTAATGAAAAACTGTTTTTT. Translation: CASSLPSGSRNEKLFF.

As regards this clone: An end of the junction does not agree with germline; a read error may underlie this. The chain couples TRBV15 to TRBJ2-5, with D tentatively TRBD2 (6 bases). This CDR3 comprises 16 residues. Germline loops: CDR1 LNHNV, CDR2 YYDKDF (reference sequence). CDR3 sequence reads: CAASSPDLANQETQYF. CDR3 sequence (DNA): TGTGCCGCCAGCAGTCCAGACCTAGCGAACCAAGAGACCCAGTACTTC. The complete variable domain, with remaining parts taken from reference TRBV15 and TRBJ2-5, reads DAMVIQNPRYQVTQFGKPVTLSCSQTLNHNVMYWYQQKSSQAPKLLFHYYDKDFNNEADTPDNFQSRRPNTSFCFLDIRSPGLGDTAMYLCAASSPDLANQETQYFGPGTRLLVL.

The gene calls are TRBV2 and TRBJ2-5; D gene ambiguous. V was cut by 6 bases and J by 0 bases, with 11 bases left in between. The CDR3 has 14 amino acids. Germline CDR1 reads SNHLY; CDR2 reads FYNNEI. CDR3 coding DNA: TGTGCCAGCAGAGAGACACTCTACCAAGAGACCCAGTACTTC. Its protein product is CASRETLYQETQYF.

This chain links TRBV5-1 with TRBJ1-2; 8 bases are a match to TRBD1. The germline gives CDR1 SGHRS, CDR2 YFSETQ. The CDR3 runs to 13 residues. V gave up 4 bases and J gave up 4 bases; unmatched junction bases: 3. The CDR3 loop is CASSPGQGYGYTF. The CDR3 DNA reads as TGCGCCAGCAGCCCTGGACAGGGCTATGGCTACACCTTC.

The rearrangement uses TRBV28 and TRBJ1-1; no definite D call. The germline CDR1 and CDR2 sequences are MDHEN and SYDVKM. Trimming removed 5 bases at V and 11 bases at J, with 18 bases between. This CDR3 has 13 residues. CDR3 bases: TGTGCCAGCAGTATAAGGTCCGAGAGGGAGGCTTTCTTT. Translated, it gives CASSIRSEREAFF.